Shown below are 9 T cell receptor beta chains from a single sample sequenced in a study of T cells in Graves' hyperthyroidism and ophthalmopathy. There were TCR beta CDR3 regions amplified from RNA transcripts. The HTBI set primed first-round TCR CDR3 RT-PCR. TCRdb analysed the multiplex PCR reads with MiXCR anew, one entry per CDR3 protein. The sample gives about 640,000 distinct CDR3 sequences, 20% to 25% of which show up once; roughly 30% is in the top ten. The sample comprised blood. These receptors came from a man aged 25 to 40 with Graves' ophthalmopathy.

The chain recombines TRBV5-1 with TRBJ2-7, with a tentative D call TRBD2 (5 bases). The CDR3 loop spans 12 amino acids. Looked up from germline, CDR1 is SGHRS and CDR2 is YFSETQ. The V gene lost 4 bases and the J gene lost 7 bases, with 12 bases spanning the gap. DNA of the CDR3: TGCGCCAGCAGCACAGACTCGGGAGAGCAGTACTTC. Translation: CASSTDSGEQYF.

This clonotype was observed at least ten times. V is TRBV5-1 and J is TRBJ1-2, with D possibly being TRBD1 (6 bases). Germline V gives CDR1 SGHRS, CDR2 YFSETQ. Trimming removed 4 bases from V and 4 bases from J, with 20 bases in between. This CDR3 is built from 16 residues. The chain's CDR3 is CASSPPLTTGTYGYTF. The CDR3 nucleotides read TGCGCCAGCAGCCCACCCCTTACGACAGGTACCTATGGCTACACCTTC.

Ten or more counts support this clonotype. CDR3 residues: CASRRRGRTGNTIYF. As DNA, the CDR3 is TGTGCCAGCAGACGCCGGGGGAGAACTGGAAACACCATATATTTT. V and J are TRBV6-1 and TRBJ1-3; the D gene is possibly TRBD1 (5 bases). Germline values: CDR1 MNHNS, CDR2 SASEGT. Trimming stripped 6 bases from V and 2 bases from J, with 14 bases between. CDR3 length: 15 residues.

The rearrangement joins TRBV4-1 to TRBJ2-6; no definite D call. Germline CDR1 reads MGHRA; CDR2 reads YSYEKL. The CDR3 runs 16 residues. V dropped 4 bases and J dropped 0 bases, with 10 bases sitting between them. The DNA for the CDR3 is TGCGCCAGCAGCCCTCCGAGGACCTCTGGGGCCAACGTCCTGACTTTC. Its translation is CASSPPRTSGANVLTF.

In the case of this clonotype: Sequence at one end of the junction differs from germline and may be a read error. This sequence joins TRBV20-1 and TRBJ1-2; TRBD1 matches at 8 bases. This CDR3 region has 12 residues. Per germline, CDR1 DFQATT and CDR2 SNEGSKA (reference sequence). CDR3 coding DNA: TGCAGTGCCGGACAGGGAGACTATGGCTACGCCTTC. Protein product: CSAGQGDYGYAF.

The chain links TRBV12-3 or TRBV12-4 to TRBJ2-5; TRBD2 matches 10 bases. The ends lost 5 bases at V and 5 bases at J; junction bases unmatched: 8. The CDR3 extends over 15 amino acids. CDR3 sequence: CASSTSGKGKETQYF. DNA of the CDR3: TGTGCCAGCAGTACTAGCGGGAAGGGCAAGGAGACCCAGTACTTC.

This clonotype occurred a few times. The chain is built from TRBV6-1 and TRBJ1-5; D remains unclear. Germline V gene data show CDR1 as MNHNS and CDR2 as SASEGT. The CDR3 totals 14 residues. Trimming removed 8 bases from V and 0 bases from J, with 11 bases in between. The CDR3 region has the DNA TGTGCCAGCTGCACGTTCGATAGCAATCAGCCCCAGCATTTT. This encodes CASCTFDSNQPQHF.

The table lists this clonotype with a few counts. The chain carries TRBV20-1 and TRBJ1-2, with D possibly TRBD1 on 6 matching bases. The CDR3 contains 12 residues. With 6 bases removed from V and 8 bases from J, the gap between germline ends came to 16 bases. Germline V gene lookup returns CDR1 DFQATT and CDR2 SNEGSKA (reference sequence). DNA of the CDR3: TGCAGTGCCCTCACTGACAGGCTGGGCTACACCTTC. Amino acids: CSALTDRLGYTF.

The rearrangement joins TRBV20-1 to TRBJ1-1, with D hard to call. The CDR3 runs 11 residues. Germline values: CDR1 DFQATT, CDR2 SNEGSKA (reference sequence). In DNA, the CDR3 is TGCAATGCGGACGGAGGGTTTGAAGCTTTCTTT. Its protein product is CNADGGFEAFF.